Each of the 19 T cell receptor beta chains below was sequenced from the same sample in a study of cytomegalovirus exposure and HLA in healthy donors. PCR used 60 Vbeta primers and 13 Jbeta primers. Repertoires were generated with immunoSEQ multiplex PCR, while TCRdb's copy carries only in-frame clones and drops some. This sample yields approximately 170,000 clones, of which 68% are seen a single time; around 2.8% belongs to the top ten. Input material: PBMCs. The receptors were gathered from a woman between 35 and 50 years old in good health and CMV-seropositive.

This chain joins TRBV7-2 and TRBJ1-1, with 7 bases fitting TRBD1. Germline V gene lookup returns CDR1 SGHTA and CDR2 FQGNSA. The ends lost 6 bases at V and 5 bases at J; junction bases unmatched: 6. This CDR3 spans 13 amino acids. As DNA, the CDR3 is TGTGCCAGCAGGAACACAGGGGTAACTGAAGCTTTCTTT. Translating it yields CASRNTGVTEAFF.

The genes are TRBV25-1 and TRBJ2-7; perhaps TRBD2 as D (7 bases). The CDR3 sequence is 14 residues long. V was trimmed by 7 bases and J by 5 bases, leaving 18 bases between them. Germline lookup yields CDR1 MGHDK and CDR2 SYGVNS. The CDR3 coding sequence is TGTGCCAGCACAAGGGGGGGACCGCTCGACGAGCAGTACTTC. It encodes CASTRGGPLDEQYF.

CDR3: CASSEYQGMGYSPLHF. The DNA of the CDR3 is TGTGCCAGCAGTGAATATCAGGGCATGGGGTATTCACCCCTCCACTTT. The chain uses TRBV25-1 and TRBJ1-6; possibly TRBD1 for D (5 bases). Germline V gene data show CDR1 as MGHDK and CDR2 as SYGVNS. Trimming cost V 0 bases and J 8 bases, with 14 bases left between them. This CDR3 is 16 amino acids long.

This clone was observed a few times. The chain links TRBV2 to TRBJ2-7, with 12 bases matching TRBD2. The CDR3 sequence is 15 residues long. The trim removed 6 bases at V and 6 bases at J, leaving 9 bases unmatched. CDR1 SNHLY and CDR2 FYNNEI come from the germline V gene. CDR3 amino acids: CASRGPSGGAGEQYF. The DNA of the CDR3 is TGTGCCAGCAGGGGACCTAGCGGGGGGGCGGGCGAGCAGTACTTC.

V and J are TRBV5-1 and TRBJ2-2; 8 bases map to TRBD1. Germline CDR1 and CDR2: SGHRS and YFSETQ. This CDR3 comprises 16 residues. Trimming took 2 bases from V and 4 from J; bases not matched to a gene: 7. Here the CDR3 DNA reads TGCGCCAGCAGCTTCCCGGCAGGGGGCGGCACCGGGGAGCTGTTTTTT. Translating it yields CASSFPAGGGTGELFF. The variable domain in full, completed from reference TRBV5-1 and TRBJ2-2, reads KAGVTQTPRYLIKTRGQQVTLSCSPISGHRSVSWYQQTPGQGLQFLFEYFSETQRNKGNFPGRFSGRQFSNSRSEMNVSTLELGDSALYLCASSFPAGGGTGELFFGEGSRLTVL.

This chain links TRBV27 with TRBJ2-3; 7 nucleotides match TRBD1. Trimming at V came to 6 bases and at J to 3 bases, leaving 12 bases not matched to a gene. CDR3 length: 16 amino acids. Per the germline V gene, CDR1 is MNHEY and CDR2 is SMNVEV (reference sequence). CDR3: CASSNPGTARTDTQYF. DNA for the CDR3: TGTGCCAGCAGCAACCCCGGGACAGCGAGGACAGATACGCAGTATTTT.

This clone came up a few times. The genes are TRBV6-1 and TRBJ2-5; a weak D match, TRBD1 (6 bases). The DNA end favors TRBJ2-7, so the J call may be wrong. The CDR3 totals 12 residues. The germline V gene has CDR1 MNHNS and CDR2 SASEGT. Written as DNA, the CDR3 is TGTGCCAGCATGGACAGCTCCTACGAGCAGTACTTC. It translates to CASMDSSYEQYF.

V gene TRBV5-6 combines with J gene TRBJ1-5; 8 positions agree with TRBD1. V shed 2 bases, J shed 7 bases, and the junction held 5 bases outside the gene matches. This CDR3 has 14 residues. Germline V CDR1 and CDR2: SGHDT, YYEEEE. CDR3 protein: CASSLGQGRQPQHF. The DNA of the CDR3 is TGTGCCAGCAGCTTAGGACAGGGCCGGCAGCCCCAGCATTTT.

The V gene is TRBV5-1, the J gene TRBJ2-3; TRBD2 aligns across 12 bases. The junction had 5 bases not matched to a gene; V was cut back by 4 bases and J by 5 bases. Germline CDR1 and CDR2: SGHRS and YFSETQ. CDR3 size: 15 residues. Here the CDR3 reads CASSPASGRGDTQYF. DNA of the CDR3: TGCGCCAGCAGCCCGGCTAGCGGGAGGGGAGATACGCAGTATTTT.

The CDR3 DNA sequence: TGTGCCAGCAGCTTAACAGGGTCCACTGAAGCTTTCTTT. Translating gives CASSLTGSTEAFF. V usage is TRBV5-4 and J usage is TRBJ1-1, with a tentative D call TRBD1 (6 bases). V dropped 2 bases and J dropped 4 bases, with 9 bases sitting between them. Germline-derived CDR1 and CDR2 are SGHNT and YYREEE (reference sequence). This CDR3 has 13 residues.

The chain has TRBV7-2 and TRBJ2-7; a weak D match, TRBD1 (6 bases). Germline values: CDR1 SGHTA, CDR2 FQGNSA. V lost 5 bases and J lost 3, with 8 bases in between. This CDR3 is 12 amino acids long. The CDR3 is CASSGDNYEQYF. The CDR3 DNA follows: TGTGCCAGCAGCGGGGACAACTACGAGCAGTACTTC.

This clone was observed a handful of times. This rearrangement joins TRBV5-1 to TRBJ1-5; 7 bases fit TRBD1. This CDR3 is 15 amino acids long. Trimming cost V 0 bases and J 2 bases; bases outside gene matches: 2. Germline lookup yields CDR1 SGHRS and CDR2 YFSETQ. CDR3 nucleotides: TGCGCCAGCAGCTTGGGACAGGGTGGCAATCAGCCCCAGCATTTT. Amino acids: CASSLGQGGNQPQHF.

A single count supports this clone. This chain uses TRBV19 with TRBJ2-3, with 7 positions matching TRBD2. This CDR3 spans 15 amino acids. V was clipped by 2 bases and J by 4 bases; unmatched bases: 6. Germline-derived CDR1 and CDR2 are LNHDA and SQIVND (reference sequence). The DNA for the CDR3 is TGTGCCAGTAGTATAAGGAGGGCGGGGGCAGATACGCAGTATTTT. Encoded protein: CASSIRRAGADTQYF.

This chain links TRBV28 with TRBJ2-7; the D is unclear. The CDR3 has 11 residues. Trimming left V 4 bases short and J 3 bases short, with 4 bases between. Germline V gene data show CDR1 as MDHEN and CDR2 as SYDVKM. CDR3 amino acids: CASSYSYEQYF. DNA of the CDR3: TGTGCCAGCAGTTACAGCTACGAGCAGTACTTC. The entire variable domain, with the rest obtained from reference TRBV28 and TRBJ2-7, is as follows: DVKVTQSSRYLVKRTGEKVFLECVQDMDHENMFWYRQDPGLGLRLIYFSYDVKMKEKGDIPEGYSVSREKKERFSLILESASTNQTSMYLCASSYSYEQYFGPGTRLTVT.

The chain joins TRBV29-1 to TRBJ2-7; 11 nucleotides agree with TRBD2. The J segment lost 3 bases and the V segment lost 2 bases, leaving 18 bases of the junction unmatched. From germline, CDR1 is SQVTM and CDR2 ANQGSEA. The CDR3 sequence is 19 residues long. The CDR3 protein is CSVEIFEGRRLAGHYEQYF. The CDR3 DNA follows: TGCAGCGTTGAAATTTTTGAGGGGCGAAGACTAGCGGGGCACTACGAGCAGTACTTC.

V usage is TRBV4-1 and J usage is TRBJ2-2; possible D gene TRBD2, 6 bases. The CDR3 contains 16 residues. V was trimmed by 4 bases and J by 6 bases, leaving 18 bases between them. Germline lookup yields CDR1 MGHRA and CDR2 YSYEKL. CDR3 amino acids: CASSPGDSSGPGELFF. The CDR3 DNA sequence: TGCGCCAGCAGCCCTGGGGACTCCTCGGGTCCCGGGGAGCTGTTTTTT.

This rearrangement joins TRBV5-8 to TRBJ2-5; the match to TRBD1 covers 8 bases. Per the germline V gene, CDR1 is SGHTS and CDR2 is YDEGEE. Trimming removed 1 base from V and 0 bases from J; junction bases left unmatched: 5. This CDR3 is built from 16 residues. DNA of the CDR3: TGTGCCAGCAGCTTGCCCTGGGACAGGTACCAAGAGACCCAGTACTTC. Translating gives CASSLPWDRYQETQYF.

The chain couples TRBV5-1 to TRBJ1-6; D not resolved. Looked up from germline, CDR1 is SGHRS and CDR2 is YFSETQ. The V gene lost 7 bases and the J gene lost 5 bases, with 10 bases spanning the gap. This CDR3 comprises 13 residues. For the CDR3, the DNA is TGCGCCAGCCGGTATAGTAATAATTCACCCCTCCACTTT. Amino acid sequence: CASRYSNNSPLHF.

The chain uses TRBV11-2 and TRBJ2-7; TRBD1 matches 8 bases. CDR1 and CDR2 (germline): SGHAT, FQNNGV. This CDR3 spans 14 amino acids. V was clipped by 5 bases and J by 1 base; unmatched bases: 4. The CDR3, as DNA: TGTGCCAGCAGCAAGGGGACAGGTTCCTACGAGCAGTACTTC. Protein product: CASSKGTGSYEQYF.